This passage covers 10 T cell receptor beta chains from one sample sequenced in a study of cytomegalovirus exposure and HLA in healthy donors. Primers: 60 Vbeta forward and 13 Jbeta reverse. Assay: immunoSEQ multiplex PCR; the TCRdb copy retains only in-frame clones and omits some. In the table there are about 190,000 clones, roughly 80% of which are singletons. The sequencing sample was made of PBMCs. The receptors stem from a woman in her twenties or thirties in good health and CMV-seropositive.

V gene TRBV5-1 combines with J gene TRBJ1-1; TRBD1 aligns across 9 bases. V shed 0 bases and J 1 base; nucleotides not matched to a gene: 1. The CDR3 totals 15 residues. Germline-derived CDR1 and CDR2 are SGHRS and YFSETQ. The CDR3 DNA is TGCGCCAGCAGCTTGGGGGACAGGGCGAACACTGAAGCTTTCTTT. Translated, it gives CASSLGDRANTEAFF.

The chain is built from TRBV27 and TRBJ1-3; no clear D. Germline-derived CDR1 and CDR2 are MNHEY and SMNVEV (reference sequence). The CDR3 runs to 13 residues. The V end was cut by 8 bases, the J end by 4 bases, with 12 bases between. The CDR3 is CASRAGRGNTIYF. DNA for the CDR3: TGTGCCAGCCGAGCGGGGAGGGGAAACACCATATATTTT.

This chain uses TRBV15 with TRBJ2-7, with 8 positions matching TRBD1. This CDR3 is 15 amino acids long. The V segment lost 0 bases and the J segment 3 bases; nucleotides outside the gene matches: 4. Germline assignment: CDR1 LNHNV and CDR2 YYDKDF (reference sequence). In nucleotides, the CDR3 is TGTGCCACCAGCAGAGATTACGGACAGGGCTACGAGCAGTACTTC. It is translated as CATSRDYGQGYEQYF.

The chain links TRBV6-5 to TRBJ1-3; D remains unclear. The CDR3 runs 15 residues. CDR1 and CDR2 (germline): MNHEY, SVGAGI. Between the trimmed V and J ends, which lost 6 bases and 4 bases, there was a span of 16 bases. CDR3 loop: CASRDPYTPGNTIYF. The CDR3, as DNA: TGTGCCAGCAGAGATCCATACACCCCCGGAAACACCATATATTTT.

CDR3 amino acids: CASRTGPWAYGYTF. The DNA for the CDR3 is TGTGCCAGCAGGACAGGTCCGTGGGCTTATGGCTACACCTTC. The V gene is TRBV28, the J gene TRBJ1-2, with D perhaps matching TRBD1 (6 bases). Germline CDR1 MDHEN, CDR2 SYDVKM. V was clipped by 6 bases and J by 5 bases, with 16 bases between them. The CDR3 extends over 14 amino acids.

The V call is TRBV7-8, the J call TRBJ2-5; TRBD2 matches 10 bases. V lost 4 bases and J lost 2; bases outside the gene matches: 7. The CDR3 is 16 amino acids. Germline CDR1 reads SGHVS; CDR2 reads FQNEAQ. The CDR3 spells CASSSTLAGPQETQYF. As DNA, the CDR3 is TGTGCCAGCAGCTCAACACTAGCGGGGCCTCAAGAGACCCAGTACTTC.

The chain combines TRBV25-1 with TRBJ1-1; possible D gene TRBD1, 6 bases. V was clipped by 6 bases and J by 3 bases, with 11 bases between them. The CDR3 length is 13 residues. CDR1 is MGHDK, CDR2 SYGVNS, per germline. The CDR3 reads CASRWGLYTEAFF. As DNA, the CDR3 is TGTGCCAGCAGGTGGGGGCTATACACTGAAGCTTTCTTT.

Concerning this clone: Other DNA variants within this sample encode the same CDR3. This sequence joins TRBV7-2 and TRBJ1-5; 8 bases map to TRBD1. The CDR3 sequence is 14 residues long. The V segment lost 5 bases and the J segment 2 bases; nucleotides outside the gene matches: 2. CDR1 is SGHTA, CDR2 FQGNSA, per germline. CDR3 in amino acids: CASSLTGGNQPQHF. CDR3 nucleotides: TGTGCCAGCAGCCTGACAGGGGGCAATCAGCCCCAGCATTTT.

The rearrangement joins TRBV29-1 to TRBJ1-1; D is uncertain. Deletions cut 7 bases from V and 12 bases from J, with 18 bases between. Germline V gene sequence: CDR1 SQVTM, CDR2 ANQGSEA. The CDR3 is made up of 11 amino acids. The CDR3: CSALILGVTFF. The CDR3 coding sequence is TGCAGCGCCTTGATCTTAGGAGTAACTTTCTTT.

This clone has only one observation. CDR3 loop: CASSLGRTNSPLHF. The CDR3 bases are TGTGCCAGCAGCTTGGGCAGAACCAATTCACCCCTCCACTTT. This sequence joins TRBV5-6 and TRBJ1-6; D not certain. The length of the CDR3 is 14 residues. Deletions cut 0 bases from V and 7 bases from J, with 8 bases between. CDR1 SGHDT and CDR2 YYEEEE come from the germline V gene.